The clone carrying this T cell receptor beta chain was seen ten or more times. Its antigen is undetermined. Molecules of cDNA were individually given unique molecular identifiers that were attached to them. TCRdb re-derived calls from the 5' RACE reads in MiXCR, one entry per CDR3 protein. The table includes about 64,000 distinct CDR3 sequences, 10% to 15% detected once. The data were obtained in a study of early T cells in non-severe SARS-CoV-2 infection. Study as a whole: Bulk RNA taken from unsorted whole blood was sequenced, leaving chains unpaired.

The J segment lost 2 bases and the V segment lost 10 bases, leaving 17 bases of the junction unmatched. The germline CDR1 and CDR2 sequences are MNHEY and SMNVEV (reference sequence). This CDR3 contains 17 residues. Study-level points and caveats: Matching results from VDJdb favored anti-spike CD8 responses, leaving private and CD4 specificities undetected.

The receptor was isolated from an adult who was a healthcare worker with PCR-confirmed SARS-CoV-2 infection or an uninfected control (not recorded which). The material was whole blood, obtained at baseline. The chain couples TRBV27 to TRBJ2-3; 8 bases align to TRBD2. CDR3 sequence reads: CATTPYYSGTSTDTQYF. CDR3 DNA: TGTGCCACCACTCCTTACTATAGCGGGACCTCCACAGATACGCAGTATTTT.